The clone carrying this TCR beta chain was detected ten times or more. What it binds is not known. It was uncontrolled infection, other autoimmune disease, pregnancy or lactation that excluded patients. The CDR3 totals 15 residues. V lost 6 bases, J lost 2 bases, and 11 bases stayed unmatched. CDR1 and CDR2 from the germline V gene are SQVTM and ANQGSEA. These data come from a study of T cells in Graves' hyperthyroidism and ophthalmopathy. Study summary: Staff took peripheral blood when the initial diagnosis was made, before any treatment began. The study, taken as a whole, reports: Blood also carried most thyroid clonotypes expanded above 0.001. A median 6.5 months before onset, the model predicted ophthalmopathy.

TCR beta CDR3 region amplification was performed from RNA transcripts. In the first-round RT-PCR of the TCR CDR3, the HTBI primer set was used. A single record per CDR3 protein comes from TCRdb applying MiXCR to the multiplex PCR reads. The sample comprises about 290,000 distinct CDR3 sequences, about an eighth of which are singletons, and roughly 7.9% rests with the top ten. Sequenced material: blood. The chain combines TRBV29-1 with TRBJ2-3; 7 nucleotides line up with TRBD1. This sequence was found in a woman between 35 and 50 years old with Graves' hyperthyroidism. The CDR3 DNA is TGCAGCGTCGTTAGACAGGGCGCTCACACAGATACGCAGTATTTT. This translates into CSVVRQGAHTDTQYF.